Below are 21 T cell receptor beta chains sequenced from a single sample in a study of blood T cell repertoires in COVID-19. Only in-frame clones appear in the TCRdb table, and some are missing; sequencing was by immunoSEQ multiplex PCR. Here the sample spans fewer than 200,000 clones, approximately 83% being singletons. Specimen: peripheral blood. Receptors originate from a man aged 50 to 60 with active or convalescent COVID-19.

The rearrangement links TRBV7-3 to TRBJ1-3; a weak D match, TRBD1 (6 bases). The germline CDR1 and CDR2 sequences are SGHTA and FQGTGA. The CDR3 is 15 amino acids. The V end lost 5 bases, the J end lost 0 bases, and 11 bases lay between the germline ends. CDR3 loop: CASSHRVDSGNTIYF. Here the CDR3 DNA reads TGTGCCAGCAGCCACAGGGTGGACTCTGGAAACACCATATATTTT.

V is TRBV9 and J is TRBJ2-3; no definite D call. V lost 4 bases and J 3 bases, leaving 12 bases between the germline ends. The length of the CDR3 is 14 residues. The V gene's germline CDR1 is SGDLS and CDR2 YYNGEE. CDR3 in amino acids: CASSQFPTTDTQYF. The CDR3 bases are TGTGCCAGCAGCCAATTCCCGACTACAGATACGCAGTATTTT.

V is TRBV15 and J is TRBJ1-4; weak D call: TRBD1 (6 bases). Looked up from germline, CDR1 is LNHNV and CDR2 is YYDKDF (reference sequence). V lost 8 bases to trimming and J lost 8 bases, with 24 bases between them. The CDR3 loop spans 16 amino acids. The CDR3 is CATQRVGALEGEKLFF. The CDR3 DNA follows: TGTGCCACCCAGCGTGTGGGGGCCTTGGAAGGAGAAAAACTGTTTTTT.

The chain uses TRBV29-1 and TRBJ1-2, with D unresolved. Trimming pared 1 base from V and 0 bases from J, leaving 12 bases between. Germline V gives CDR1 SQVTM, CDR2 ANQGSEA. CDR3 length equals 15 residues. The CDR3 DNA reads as TGCAGCGTTGAAGGCCTGACACATTCTAACTATGGCTACACCTTC. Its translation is CSVEGLTHSNYGYTF.

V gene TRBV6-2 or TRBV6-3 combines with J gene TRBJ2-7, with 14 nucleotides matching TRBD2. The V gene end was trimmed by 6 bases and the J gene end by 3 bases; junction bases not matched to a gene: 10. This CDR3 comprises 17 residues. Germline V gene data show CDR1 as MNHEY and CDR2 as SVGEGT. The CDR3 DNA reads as TGTGCCAGCAGCCCTAAGACCGGGACTAGCGGGAGCTACGAGCAGTACTTC. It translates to CASSPKTGTSGSYEQYF.

The CDR3, as DNA: TGTGCCAGCAGTTCGGGTAGCGGGGGGGCCGGTACGCAGTATTTT. It codes for CASSSGSGGAGTQYF. This chain uses TRBV6-1 with TRBJ2-3; 11 bases are shared with TRBD2. The CDR3 consists of 15 residues. Trimming at V came to 5 bases and at J to 8 bases, leaving 9 bases not matched to a gene. CDR1 and CDR2 (germline): MNHNS, SASEGT.

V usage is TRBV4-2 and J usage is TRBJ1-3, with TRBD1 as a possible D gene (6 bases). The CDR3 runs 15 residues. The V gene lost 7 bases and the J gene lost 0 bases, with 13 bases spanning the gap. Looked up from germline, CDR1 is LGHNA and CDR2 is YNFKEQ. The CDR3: CASTKEGGSGNTIYF. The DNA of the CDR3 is TGTGCCAGCACCAAAGAGGGGGGCTCTGGAAACACCATATATTTT.

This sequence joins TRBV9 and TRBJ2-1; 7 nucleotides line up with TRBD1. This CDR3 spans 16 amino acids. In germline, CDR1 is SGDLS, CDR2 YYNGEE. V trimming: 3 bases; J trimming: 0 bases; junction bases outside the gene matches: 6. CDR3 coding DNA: TGTGCCAGCAGCGGACAGGGACGGGACTCCTACAATGAGCAGTTCTTC. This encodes CASSGQGRDSYNEQFF.

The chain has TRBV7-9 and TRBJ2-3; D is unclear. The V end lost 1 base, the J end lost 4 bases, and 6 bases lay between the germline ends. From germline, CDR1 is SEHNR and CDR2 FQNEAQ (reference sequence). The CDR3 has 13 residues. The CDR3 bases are TGTGCCAGCAGCTTAGATGGGCCAGATACGCAGTATTTT. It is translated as CASSLDGPDTQYF.

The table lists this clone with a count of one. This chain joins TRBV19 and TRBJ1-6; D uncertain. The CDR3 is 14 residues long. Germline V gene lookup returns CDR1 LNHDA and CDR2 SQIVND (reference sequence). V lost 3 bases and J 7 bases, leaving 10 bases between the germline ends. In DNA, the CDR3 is TGTGCCAGTAGTATCGTACAGCAAAATTCACCCCTCCACTTT. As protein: CASSIVQQNSPLHF.

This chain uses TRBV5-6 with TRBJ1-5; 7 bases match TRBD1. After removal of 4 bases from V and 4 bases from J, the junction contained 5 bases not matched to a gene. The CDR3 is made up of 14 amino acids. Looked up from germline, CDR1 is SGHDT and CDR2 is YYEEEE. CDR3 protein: CASSTGTANQPQHF. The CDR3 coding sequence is TGTGCCAGCAGCACCGGGACAGCGAATCAGCCCCAGCATTTT. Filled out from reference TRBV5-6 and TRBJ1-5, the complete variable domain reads DAGVTQSPTHLIKTRGQQVTLRCSPKSGHDTVSWYQQALGQGPQFIFQYYEEEERQRGNFPDRFSGHQFPNYSSELNVNALLLGDSALYLCASSTGTANQPQHFGDGTRLSIL.

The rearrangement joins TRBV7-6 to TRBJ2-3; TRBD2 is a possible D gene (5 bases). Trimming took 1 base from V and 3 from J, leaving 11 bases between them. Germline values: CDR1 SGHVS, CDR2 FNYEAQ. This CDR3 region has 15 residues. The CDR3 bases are TGTGCCAGCAGCTTAGTGGCCGTAGCGACAGATACGCAGTATTTT. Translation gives CASSLVAVATDTQYF.

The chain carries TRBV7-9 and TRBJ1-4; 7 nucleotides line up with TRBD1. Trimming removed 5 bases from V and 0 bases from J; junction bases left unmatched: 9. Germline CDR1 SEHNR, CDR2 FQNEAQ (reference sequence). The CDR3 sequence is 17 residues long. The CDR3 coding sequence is TGTGCCAGCAGCCAGACAGGGACTCGAACAACTAATGAAAAACTGTTTTTT. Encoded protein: CASSQTGTRTTNEKLFF.

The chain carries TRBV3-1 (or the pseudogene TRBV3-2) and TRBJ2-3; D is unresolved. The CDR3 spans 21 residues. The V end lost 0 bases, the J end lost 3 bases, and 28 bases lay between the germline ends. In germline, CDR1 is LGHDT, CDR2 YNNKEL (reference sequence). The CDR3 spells CASSQDHYEGRVSSQTDTQYF. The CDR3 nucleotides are TGTGCCAGCAGCCAAGATCACTACGAAGGCCGAGTTTCATCCCAAACAGATACGCAGTATTTT.

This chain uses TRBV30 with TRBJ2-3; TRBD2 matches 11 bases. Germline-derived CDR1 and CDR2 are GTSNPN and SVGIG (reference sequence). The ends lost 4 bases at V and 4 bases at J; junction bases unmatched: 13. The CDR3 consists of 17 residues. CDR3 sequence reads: CAWIAGGPRWSPDTQYF. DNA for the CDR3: TGTGCCTGGATAGCGGGAGGGCCGAGATGGAGCCCAGATACGCAGTATTTT.

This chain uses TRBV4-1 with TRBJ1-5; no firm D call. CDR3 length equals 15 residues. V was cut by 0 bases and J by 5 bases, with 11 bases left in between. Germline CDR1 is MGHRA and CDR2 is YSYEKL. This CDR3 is CASSQDLQVDQPQHF. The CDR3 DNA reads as TGCGCCAGCAGCCAAGATTTGCAGGTTGATCAGCCCCAGCATTTT.

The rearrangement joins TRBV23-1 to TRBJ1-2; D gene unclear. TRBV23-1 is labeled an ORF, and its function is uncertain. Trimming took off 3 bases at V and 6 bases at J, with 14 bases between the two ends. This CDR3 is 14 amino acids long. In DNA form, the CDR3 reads TGCGCCAGCAGTCACCAAGAAGAGGGAAATGGCTACACCTTC. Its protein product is CASSHQEEGNGYTF.

CDR3 residues: CASSLDRGRDEQFF. The DNA for the CDR3 is TGTGCCAGCAGTTTAGACAGGGGGCGGGATGAGCAGTTCTTC. The V gene is TRBV28, the J gene TRBJ2-1; 10 positions match TRBD1. The CDR3 has 14 residues. Germline trimming cut 2 bases from V and 8 bases from J; bases unmatched to any gene: 3. Germline V gene sequence: CDR1 MDHEN, CDR2 SYDVKM.

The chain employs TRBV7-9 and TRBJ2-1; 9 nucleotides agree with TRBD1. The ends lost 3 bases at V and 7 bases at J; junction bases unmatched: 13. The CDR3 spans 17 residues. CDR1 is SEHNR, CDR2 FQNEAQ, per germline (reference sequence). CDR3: CASSLVEGTGWSNEQFF. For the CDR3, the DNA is TGTGCCAGCAGCTTGGTTGAGGGGACAGGGTGGTCGAATGAGCAGTTCTTC.

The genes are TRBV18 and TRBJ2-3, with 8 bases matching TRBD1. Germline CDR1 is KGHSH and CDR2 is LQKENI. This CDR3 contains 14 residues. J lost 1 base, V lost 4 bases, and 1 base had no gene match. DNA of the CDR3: TGTGCCAGCTCACAGACAGGGGGCACAGATACGCAGTATTTT. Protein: CASSQTGGTDTQYF.

The CDR3 region has the DNA TGTGCCAGCAGCCGTGGTATCGGACTAGCGGGAGGCGAGCAGTACTTC. Amino acids: CASSRGIGLAGGEQYF. V usage is TRBV5-5 and J usage is TRBJ2-7; 14 bases agree with TRBD2. Germline assignment: CDR1 SGHKS and CDR2 YYEKEE (reference sequence). The CDR3 consists of 16 residues. V shed 4 bases and J 6 bases; nucleotides not matched to a gene: 9.